A selection of T cell receptor beta chains follows, all from one sample in a study of shared clonotypes between healthy human individuals. Profiling relied on immunoSEQ multiplex PCR, and the TCRdb table lists in-frame clones only, not all of them. The table has some 1.1 million clones, about 72% seen once. The sample consisted of memory CD4+ T cells from PBMCs. The receptor source for this set is a man aged 18-30 years in good health. Some clones in this sample may be carry-over from other donors' samples. Each CDR3 is given with its conserved first and last residue. The D gene is left open where the match is weak. Expanded clones are given a class, and other clones once, few, many or no size at all.

length,J,size,V,D,CDR3,DNA
14,TRBJ2-7,-,TRBV6-5,TRBD1,CASRNPGQSYEQYF,TGTGCCAGCAGGAACCCGGGACAGTCCTACGAGCAGTACTTC
14,TRBJ2-7,-,TRBV18,-,CASSPSASSYEQYF,TGTGCCAGCTCACCATCGGCTAGCTCCTACGAGCAGTACTTC
16,TRBJ1-2,-,TRBV5-4,-,CASSSPGEGMNYGYTF,TGTGCCAGCAGCTCGCCCGGGGAGGGAATGAACTATGGCTACACCTTC
16,TRBJ2-1,-,TRBV19,TRBD2,CASSKGAGGPVDEQFF,TGTGCCAGTAGTAAGGGAGCGGGAGGGCCGGTCGATGAGCAGTTCTTC
15,TRBJ1-2,-,TRBV11-1,TRBD1,CASSSGQGAHYGYTF,TGTGCCAGCAGCTCCGGACAGGGGGCTCACTATGGCTACACCTTC
16,TRBJ2-7,-,TRBV6-6,-,CASSYSRGGNREEQYF,TGTGCCAGCAGTTACTCTCGCGGCGGGAACCGGGAGGAGCAGTACTTC
15,TRBJ2-4,-,TRBV30,-,CAWREANLAKNIQYF,TGTGCCTGGAGAGAGGCAAATCTAGCCAAAAACATTCAGTACTTC
15,TRBJ2-1,-,TRBV5-1,-,CASSLAGSGHNEQFF,TGCGCCAGCAGCTTGGCAGGAAGCGGCCACAATGAGCAGTTCTTC
16,TRBJ2-1,once,TRBV5-1,-,CASSPRASGNYNEQFF,TGCGCCAGCAGCCCCCGAGCCAGCGGTAACTACAATGAGCAGTTCTTC
14,TRBJ2-5,-,TRBV5-1,-,CASSLGRKEETQYF,TGCGCCAGCAGCTTGGGGAGGAAAGAAGAGACCCAGTACTTC
14,TRBJ2-6,-,TRBV7-3,-,CASSGGSGANVLTF,TGTGCCAGCAGCGGAGGGTCTGGGGCCAACGTCCTGACTTTC
13,TRBJ2-5,-,TRBV2,-,CASSVVTQETQYF,TGTGCCAGCAGTGTTGTAACCCAAGAGACCCAGTACTTC
13,TRBJ1-1,few,TRBV18,-,CASSRQGGTEAFF,TGTGCCAGCTCACGGCAGGGAGGGACTGAAGCTTTCTTT
14,TRBJ2-5,-,TRBV2,TRBD2,CASSGTSSRGTQYF,TGTGCCAGCAGTGGGACTAGTTCTCGGGGGACCCAGTACTTC
17,TRBJ2-1,-,TRBV7-2,TRBD2,CASSLPGTSGSGDEQFF,TGTGCCAGCAGCTTACCCGGGACTAGCGGGAGTGGGGATGAGCAGTTCTTC
16,TRBJ1-3,-,TRBV6-6,TRBD1,CASSWWTGTSGNTIYF,TGTGCCAGCAGTTGGTGGACAGGGACCTCTGGAAACACCATATATTTT
11,TRBJ1-2,once,TRBV2,-,CASSDYGGYTF,TGTGCCAGCAGTGATTACGGCGGCTACACCTTC
15,TRBJ2-5,-,TRBV28,TRBD2,CASSKPGLALETQYF,TGTGCCAGCAGTAAACCGGGACTAGCGTTAGAGACCCAGTACTTC
13,TRBJ2-5,-,TRBV28,-,CASSTGQLETQYF,TGTGCCAGCAGTACCGGACAGTTGGAGACCCAGTACTTC
12,TRBJ1-2,-,TRBV18,-,CASSPDNYGYTF,TGTGCCAGCTCACCAGACAACTATGGCTACACCTTC
13,TRBJ1-2,few,TRBV19,-,CASSTIYRDQHTF,TGTGCCAGTAGTACAATTTACAGGGATCAGCACACCTTC
14,TRBJ2-7,-,TRBV6-5,TRBD2,CASSYSGRASEQYF,TGTGCCAGCAGTTACTCCGGGAGGGCCTCCGAGCAGTACTTC
14,TRBJ2-7,many,TRBV6-5,-,CASSYWGVSYEQYF,TGTGCCAGCAGTTACTGGGGGGTCAGCTACGAGCAGTACTTC
12,TRBJ2-2,-,TRBV29-1,-,CSVEGGTGELFF,TGCAGCGTTGAAGGCGGGACCGGGGAGCTGTTTTTT
15,TRBJ1-1,-,TRBV5-8,-,CASSWMDILNTEAFF,TGTGCCAGCAGCTGGATGGACATTCTGAACACTGAAGCTTTCTTT
17,TRBJ2-7,-,TRBV5-1,TRBD2,CASSLGRLAGGGYEQYF,TGCGCCAGCAGCTTGGGACGGCTAGCGGGAGGGGGCTACGAGCAGTACTTC
15,TRBJ2-5,-,TRBV5-4,TRBD2,CASSRTSGQQETQYF,TGTGCCAGCAGTCGGACTAGCGGGCAACAAGAGACCCAGTACTTC
13,TRBJ1-5,few,TRBV6-6,-,CASSWADNQPQHF,TGTGCCAGCAGTTGGGCAGATAATCAGCCCCAGCATTTT
14,TRBJ1-3,-,TRBV5-5,-,CASSSNSPGNTIYF,TGTGCCAGCAGCTCGAACAGTCCCGGAAACACCATATATTTT
14,TRBJ1-4,-,TRBV18,TRBD1,CASSRGQGGEKLFF,TGTGCCAGCTCACGGGGACAGGGAGGTGAAAAACTGTTTTTT
13,TRBJ1-5,-,TRBV28,-,CASTGGYNQPQHF,TGTGCCAGCACGGGGGGATACAATCAGCCCCAGCATTTT
14,TRBJ1-1,-,TRBV15,-,CATSRSGGYTEAFF,TGTGCCACAAGCAGATCGGGGGGCTACACTGAAGCTTTCTTT
13,TRBJ2-6,-,TRBV28,-,CASSPPWANVLTF,TGTGCCAGCAGTCCGCCTTGGGCCAACGTCCTGACTTTC